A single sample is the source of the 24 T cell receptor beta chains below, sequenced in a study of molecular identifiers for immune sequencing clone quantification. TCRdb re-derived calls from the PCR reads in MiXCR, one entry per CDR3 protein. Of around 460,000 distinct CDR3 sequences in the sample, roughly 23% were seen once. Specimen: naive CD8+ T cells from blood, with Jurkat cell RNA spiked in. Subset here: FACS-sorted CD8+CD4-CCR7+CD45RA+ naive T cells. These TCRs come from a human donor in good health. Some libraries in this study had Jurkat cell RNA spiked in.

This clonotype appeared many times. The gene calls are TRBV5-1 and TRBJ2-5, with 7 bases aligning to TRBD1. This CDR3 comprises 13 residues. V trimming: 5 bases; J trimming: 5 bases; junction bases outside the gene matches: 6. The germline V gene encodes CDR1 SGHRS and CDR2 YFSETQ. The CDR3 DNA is TGCGCCAGCAGAGAGGGGGCGGATGAGACCCAGTACTTC. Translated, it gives CASREGADETQYF.

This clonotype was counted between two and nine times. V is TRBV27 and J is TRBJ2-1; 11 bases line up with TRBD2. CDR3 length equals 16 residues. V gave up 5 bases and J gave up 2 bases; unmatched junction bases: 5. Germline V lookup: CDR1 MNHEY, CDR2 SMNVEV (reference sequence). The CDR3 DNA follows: TGTGCCAGCAGTCCCGTAGCGGGAGGGGCCTACAATGAGCAGTTCTTC. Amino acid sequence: CASSPVAGGAYNEQFF.

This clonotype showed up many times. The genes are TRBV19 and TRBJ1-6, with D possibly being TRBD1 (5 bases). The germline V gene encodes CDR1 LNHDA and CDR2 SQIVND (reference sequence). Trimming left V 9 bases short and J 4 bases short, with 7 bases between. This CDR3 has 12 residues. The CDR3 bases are TGTGCCAGCGGGGCGTATAATTCACCCCTCCACTTT. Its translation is CASGAYNSPLHF.

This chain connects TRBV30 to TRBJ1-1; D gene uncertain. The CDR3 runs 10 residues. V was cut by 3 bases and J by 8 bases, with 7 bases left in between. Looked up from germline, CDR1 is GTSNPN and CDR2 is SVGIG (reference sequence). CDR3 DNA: TGTGCCTGGAGAGGCCAAGAAGCTTTCTTT. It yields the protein CAWRGQEAFF.

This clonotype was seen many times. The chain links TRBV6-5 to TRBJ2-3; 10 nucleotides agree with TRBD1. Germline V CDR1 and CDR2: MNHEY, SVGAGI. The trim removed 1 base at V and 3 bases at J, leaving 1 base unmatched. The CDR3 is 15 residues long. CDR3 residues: CASSYWTGGTDTQYF. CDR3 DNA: TGTGCCAGCAGTTACTGGACAGGGGGTACAGATACGCAGTATTTT.

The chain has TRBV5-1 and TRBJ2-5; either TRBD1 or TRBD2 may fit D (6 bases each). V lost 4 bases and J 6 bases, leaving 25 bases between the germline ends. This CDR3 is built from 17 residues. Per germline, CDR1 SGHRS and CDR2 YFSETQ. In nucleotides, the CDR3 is TGCGCCAGCAGCCCGCAGCTCCATTCCGGGGGCAGGAAGACCCAGTACTTC. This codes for CASSPQLHSGGRKTQYF. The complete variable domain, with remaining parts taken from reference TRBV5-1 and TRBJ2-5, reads KAGVTQTPRYLIKTRGQQVTLSCSPISGHRSVSWYQQTPGQGLQFLFEYFSETQRNKGNFPGRFSGRQFSNSRSEMNVSTLELGDSALYLCASSPQLHSGGRKTQYFGPGTRLLVL.

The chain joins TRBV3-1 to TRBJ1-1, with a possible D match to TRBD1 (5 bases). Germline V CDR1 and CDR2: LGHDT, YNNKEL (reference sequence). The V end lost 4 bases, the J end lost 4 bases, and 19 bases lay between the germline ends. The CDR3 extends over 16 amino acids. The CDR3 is CASSPARTDGGTEAFF. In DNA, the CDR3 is TGTGCCAGCAGCCCCGCTCGTACGGACGGGGGCACTGAAGCTTTCTTT.

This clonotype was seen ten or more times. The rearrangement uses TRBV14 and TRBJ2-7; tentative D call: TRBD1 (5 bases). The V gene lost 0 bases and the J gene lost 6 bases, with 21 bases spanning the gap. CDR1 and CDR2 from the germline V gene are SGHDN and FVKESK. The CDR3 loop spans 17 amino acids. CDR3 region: CASSQDPRLQGWGEQYF. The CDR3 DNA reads TGTGCCAGCAGCCAAGACCCTAGATTGCAGGGTTGGGGCGAGCAGTACTTC.

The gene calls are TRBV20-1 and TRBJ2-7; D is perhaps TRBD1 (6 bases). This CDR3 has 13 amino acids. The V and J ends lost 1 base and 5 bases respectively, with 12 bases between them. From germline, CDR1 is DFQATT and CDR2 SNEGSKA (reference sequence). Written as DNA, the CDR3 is TGCAGTGCTAGAGCTCACAGGGCCCACGAGCAGTACTTC. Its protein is CSARAHRAHEQYF.

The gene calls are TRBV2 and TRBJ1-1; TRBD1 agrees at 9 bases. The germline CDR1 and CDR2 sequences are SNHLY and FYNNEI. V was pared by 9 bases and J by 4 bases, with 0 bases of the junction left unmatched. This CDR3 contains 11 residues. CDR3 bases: TGTGCCAGGACAGGGGGCACTGAAGCTTTCTTT. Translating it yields CARTGGTEAFF.

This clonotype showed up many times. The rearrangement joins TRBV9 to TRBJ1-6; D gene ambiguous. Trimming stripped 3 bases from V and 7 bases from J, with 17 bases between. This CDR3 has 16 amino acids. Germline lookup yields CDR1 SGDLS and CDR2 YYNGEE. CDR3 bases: TGTGCCAGCAGCGGCGGAGAGGGATTTCGCAATTCACCCCTCCACTTT. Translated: CASSGGEGFRNSPLHF.

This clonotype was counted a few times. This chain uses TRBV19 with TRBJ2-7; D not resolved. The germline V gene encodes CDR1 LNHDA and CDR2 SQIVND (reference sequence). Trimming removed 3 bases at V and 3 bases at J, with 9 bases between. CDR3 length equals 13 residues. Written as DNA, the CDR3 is TGTGCCAGTAGTATGTCGCTAAACTACGAGCAGTACTTC. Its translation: CASSMSLNYEQYF. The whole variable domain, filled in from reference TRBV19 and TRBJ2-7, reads DGGITQSPKYLFRKEGQNVTLSCEQNLNHDAMYWYRQDPGQGLRLIYYSQIVNDFQKGDIAEGYSVSREKKESFPLTVTSAQKNPTAFYLCASSMSLNYEQYFGPGTRLTVT.

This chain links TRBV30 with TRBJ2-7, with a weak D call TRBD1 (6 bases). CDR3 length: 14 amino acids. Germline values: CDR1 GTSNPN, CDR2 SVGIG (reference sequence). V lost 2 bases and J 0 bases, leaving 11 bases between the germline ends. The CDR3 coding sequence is TGTGCCTGGAGTTTGGACAGTAGCTCCTACGAGCAGTACTTC. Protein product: CAWSLDSSSYEQYF. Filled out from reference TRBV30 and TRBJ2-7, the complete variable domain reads SQTIHQWPATLVQPVGSPLSLECTVEGTSNPNLYWYRQAAGRGLQLLFYSVGIGQISSEVPQNLSASRPQDRQFILSSKKLLLSDSGFYLCAWSLDSSSYEQYFGPGTRLTVT.

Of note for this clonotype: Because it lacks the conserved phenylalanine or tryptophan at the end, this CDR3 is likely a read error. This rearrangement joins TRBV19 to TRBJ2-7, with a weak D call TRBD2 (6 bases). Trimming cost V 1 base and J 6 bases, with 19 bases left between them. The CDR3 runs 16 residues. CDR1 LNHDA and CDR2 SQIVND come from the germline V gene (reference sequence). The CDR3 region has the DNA TGTGCCAGTAGTATAGGGACCCGGGGGAGCGAGCTCGAGCAGTACCTC. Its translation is CASSIGTRGSELEQYL.

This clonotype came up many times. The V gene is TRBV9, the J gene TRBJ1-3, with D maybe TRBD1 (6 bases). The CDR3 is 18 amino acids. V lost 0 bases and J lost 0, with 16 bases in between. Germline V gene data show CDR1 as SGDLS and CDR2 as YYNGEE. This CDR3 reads CASSVGSGQRDSGNTIYF. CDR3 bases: TGTGCCAGCAGCGTAGGATCTGGACAGCGAGACTCTGGAAACACCATATATTTT.

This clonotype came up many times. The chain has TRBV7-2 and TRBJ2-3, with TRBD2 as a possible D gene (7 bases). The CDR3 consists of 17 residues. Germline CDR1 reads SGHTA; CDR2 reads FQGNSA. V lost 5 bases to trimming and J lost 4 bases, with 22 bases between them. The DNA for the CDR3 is TGTGCCAGCAGCACCCCCGGGGTGGGAGGGGGTGCAGATACGCAGTATTTT. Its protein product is CASSTPGVGGGADTQYF.

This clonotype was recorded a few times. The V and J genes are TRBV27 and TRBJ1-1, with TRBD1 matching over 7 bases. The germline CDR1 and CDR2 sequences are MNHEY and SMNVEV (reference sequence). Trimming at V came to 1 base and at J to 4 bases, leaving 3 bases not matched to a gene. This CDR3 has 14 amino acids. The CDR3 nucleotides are TGTGCCAGCAGTTTATTTCAGGGGGGCACTGAAGCTTTCTTT. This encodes CASSLFQGGTEAFF.

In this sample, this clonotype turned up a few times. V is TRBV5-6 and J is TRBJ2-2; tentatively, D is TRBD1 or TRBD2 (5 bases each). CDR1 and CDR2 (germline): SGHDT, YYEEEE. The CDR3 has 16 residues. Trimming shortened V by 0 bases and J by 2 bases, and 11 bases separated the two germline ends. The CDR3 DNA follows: TGTGCCAGCAGCTTGGTTAGGGACCCAAACACCGGGGAGCTGTTTTTT. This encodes CASSLVRDPNTGELFF.

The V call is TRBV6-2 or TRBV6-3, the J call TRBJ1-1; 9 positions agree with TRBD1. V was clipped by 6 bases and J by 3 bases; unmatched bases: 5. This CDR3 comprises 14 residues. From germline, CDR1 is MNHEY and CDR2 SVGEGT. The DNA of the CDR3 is TGTGCCAGCAGAAGACAGGGGGAGTACACTGAAGCTTTCTTT. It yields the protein CASRRQGEYTEAFF.

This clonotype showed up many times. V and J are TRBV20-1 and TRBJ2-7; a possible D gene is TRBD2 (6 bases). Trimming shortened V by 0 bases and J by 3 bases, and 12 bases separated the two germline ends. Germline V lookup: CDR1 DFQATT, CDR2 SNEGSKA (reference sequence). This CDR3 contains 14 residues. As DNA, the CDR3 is TGCAGTGCTAGAGACCGACTAGTAAACTACGAGCAGTACTTC. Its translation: CSARDRLVNYEQYF.

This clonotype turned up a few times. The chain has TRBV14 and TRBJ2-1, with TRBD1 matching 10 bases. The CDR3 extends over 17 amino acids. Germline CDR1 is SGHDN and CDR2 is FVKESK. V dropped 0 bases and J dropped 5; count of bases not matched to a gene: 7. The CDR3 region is CASSQDFRGTGDNEQFF. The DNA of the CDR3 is TGTGCCAGCAGCCAAGATTTTAGAGGGACAGGGGACAATGAGCAGTTCTTC. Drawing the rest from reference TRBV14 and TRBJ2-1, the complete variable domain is EAGVTQFPSHSVIEKGQTVTLRCDPISGHDNLYWYRRVMGKEIKFLLHFVKESKQDESGMPNNRFLAERTGGTYSTLKVQPAELEDSGVYFCASSQDFRGTGDNEQFFGPGTRLTVL.

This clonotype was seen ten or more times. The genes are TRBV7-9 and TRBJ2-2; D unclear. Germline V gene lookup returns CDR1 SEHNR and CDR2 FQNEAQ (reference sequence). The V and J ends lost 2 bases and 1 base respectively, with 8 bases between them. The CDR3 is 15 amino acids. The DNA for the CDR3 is TGTGCCAGCAGCTTATACCCCGGGAACACCGGGGAGCTGTTTTTT. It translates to CASSLYPGNTGELFF.

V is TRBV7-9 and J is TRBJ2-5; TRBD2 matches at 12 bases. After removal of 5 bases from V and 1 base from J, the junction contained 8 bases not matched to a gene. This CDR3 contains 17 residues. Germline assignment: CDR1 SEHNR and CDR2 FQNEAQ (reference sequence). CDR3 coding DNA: TGTGCCAGCAGCGTACGACTAGCGGGAGAACCCCAAGAGACCCAGTACTTC. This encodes CASSVRLAGEPQETQYF.

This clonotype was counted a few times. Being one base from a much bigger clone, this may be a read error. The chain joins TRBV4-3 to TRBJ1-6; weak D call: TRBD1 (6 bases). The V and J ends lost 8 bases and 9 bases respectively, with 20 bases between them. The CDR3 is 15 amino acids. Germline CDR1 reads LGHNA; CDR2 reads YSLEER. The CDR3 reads CASGPVSGGASPLHF. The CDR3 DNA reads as TGCGCCAGCGGCCCTGTGTCCGGGGGCGCTTCACCCCTCCACTTT.